This T cell receptor (beta chain) was sequenced for a study of cytomegalovirus exposure and HLA in healthy donors. The study's findings and limits: Analyses of presence/absence relied on an assumption of roughly uniform sequencing depth across donors.

Use of 60 Vbeta and 13 Jbeta primers characterized the PCR. Clones were sequenced by immunoSEQ multiplex PCR, and TCRdb holds only the in-frame ones, with some missing. Of 150,000 to 200,000 clones listed, 80% to 90% were seen once; the top ten hold 0.77%. This clone is deemed medium-sized. What it binds is unknown. The specimen was PBMCs. This receptor was obtained from a woman aged 18-29 years in good health and CMV-seronegative.

The CDR3 region has the DNA TGTGCCAGCAGCCAAGATCAAAACTCTGGGGCCAACGTCCTGACTTTC. It is translated as CASSQDQNSGANVLTF. This sequence joins TRBV4-2 and TRBJ2-6; D is unclear. The V gene's germline CDR1 is LGHNA and CDR2 YNFKEQ. The CDR3 consists of 16 residues. V was pared by 0 bases and J by 0 bases, with 6 bases between.